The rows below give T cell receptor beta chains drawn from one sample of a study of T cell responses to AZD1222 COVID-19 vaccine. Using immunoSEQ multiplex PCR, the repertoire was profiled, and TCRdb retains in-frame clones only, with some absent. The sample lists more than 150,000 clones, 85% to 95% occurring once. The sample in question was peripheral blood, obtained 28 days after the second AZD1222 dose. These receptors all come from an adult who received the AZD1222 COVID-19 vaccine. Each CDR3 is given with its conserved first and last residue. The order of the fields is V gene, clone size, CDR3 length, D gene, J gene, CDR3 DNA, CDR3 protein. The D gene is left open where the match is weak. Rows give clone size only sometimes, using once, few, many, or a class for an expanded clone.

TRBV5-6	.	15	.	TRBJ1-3	TGTGCCAGCAGGGGAAGACGGAACTCTGGAAACACCATATATTTT	CASRGRRNSGNTIYF
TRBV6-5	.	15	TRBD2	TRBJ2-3	TGTGCCAGCAGTCGACTAGCGGGAGCTACAGATACGCAGTATTTT	CASSRLAGATDTQYF
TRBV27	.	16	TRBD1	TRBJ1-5	TGTGCCAGCAGTCCCAGGGGGGTTAATAGCAATCAGCCCCAGCATTTT	CASSPRGVNSNQPQHF
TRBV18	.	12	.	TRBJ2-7	TGTGCCAGCTCGCCTAGCTCCTACGAGCAGTACTTC	CASSPSSYEQYF
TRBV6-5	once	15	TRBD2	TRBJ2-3	TGTGCCAGCTCCCCAAGCGGGGGGGCGGGAGATACGCAGTATTTT	CASSPSGGAGDTQYF
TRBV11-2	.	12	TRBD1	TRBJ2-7	TGTGCCAGCAGCCCGACAGGGAACGAGCAGTACTTC	CASSPTGNEQYF
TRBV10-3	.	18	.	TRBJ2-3	TGTGCCATCTCCCACACGCCGGGGTATAAAGGTAACACAGATACGCAGTATTTT	CAISHTPGYKGNTDTQYF
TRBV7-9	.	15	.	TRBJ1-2	TGTGCCAGCAGTCCAAGACAGGATGCATTCTATGGCTACACCTTC	CASSPRQDAFYGYTF
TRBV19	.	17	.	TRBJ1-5	TGTGCCAGTAGTATAGGTCGGGGGACCAACTTCGGACAGCCCCAGCATTTT	CASSIGRGTNFGQPQHF
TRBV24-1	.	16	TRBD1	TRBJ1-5	TGTGCCACCGCGCAGGGGGGCCGGGTTGGCAATCAGCCCCAGCATTTT	CATAQGGRVGNQPQHF